The 3 T cell receptor beta chains below come from one sample, sequenced in a study of T cell responses to AZD1222 COVID-19 vaccine. Assay: immunoSEQ multiplex PCR; the TCRdb copy retains only in-frame clones and omits some. Among around 120,000 clones listed, around 96% were seen once. The source material was peripheral blood, sampled on day 0 of AZD1222 vaccination. All receptors come from an adult in good health.

This chain uses TRBV2 with TRBJ1-1; 8 nucleotides line up with TRBD1. With 1 base clipped from V and 0 bases from J, the junction kept 1 base outside the gene matches. The germline CDR1 and CDR2 sequences are SNHLY and FYNNEI. The CDR3 has 15 amino acids. Here the CDR3 reads CASSEGQGMNTEAFF. DNA of the CDR3: TGTGCCAGCAGTGAAGGACAGGGGATGAACACTGAAGCTTTCTTT.

The chain combines TRBV5-1 with TRBJ2-7, with 8 bases matching TRBD1. The CDR3 is 15 residues long. After removal of 0 bases from V and 4 bases from J, the junction contained 6 bases not matched to a gene. Germline V gene sequence: CDR1 SGHRS, CDR2 YFSETQ. This CDR3 is CASSLETGGLYEQYF. CDR3 in DNA: TGCGCCAGCAGCTTGGAAACAGGGGGTCTGTACGAGCAGTACTTC.

V and J are TRBV6-5 and TRBJ1-5, with D perhaps TRBD1 (5 bases). The CDR3 length is 14 residues. Germline V gene lookup returns CDR1 MNHEY and CDR2 SVGAGI. Trimming took 6 bases from V and 7 from J, leaving 16 bases between them. CDR3 nucleotides: TGTGCCAGCAGGTCCGGCCGGGGGTGGCAGCCCCAGCATTTT. Protein product: CASRSGRGWQPQHF.